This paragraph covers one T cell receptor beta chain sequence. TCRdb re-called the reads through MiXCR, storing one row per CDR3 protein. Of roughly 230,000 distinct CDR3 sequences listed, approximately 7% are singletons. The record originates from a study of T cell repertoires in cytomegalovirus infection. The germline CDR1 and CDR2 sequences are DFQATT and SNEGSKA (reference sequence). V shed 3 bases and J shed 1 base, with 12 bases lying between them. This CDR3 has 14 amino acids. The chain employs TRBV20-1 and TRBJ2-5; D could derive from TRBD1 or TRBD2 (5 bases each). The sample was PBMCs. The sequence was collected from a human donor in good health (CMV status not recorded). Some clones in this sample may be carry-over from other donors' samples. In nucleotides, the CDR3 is TGCAGTGCTAGCCGCTCGGGACCCCAAGAGACCCAGTACTTC. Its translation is CSASRSGPQETQYF.